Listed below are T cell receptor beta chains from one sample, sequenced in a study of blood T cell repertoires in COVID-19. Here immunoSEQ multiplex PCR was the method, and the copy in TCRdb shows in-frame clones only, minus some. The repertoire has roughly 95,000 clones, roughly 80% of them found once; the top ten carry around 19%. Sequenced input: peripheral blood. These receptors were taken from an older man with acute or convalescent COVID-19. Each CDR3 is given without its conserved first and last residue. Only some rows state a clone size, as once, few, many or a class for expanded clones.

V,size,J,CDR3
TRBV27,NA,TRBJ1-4,ASRTNEKLF
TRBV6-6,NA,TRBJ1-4,ASSSNRAEKLF
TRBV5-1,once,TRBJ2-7,ASGPGQGTFSYEQY
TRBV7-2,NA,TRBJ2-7,ASSLITTYEQY
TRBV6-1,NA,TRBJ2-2,ASSVLSGQDLGAGELF
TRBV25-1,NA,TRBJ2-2,ASSVRVTGELF
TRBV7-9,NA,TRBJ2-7,ASSFSSHEQY
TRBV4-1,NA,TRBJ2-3,ASSLDSSTDTQY
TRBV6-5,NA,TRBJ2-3,ASREGWTDTQY
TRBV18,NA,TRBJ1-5,ASSLDRGPNQPQH
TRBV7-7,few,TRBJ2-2,ASSVREGPTGELF
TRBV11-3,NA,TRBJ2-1,ASSLSQGAYNEQF
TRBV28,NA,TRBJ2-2,ASSPGTANTGELF
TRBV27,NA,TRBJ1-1,ASSYRGGSKTEAF
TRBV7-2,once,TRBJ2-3,ASSAGPGSTQY
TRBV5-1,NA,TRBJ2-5,ASSLASGRETQY
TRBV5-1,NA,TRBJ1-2,ASSLIPGPNYGYT
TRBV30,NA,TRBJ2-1,AWKGDSYNEQF
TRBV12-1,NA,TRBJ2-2,ASSFEAGCDTGELF
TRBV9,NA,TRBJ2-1,ASSLLAGNNEQF
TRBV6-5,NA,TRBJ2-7,ASSAYPGQSYEQY
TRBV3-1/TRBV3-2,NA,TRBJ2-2,ASSVTGITGELF
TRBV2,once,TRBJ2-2,ASSPSRGGLGELF
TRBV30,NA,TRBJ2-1,AWSATSLGNEQF
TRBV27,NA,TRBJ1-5,ASSLGQGPAY
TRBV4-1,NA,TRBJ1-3,ASSQGLDLIGDTIY
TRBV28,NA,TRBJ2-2,ASSPGQGTNTGELF
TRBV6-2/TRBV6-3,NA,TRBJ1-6,ASSYPQEGSPLH
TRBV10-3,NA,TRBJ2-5,AISESRTNRGETQY
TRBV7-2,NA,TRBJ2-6,ASSLRVLGLAGANVLT
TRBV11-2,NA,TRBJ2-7,ASSRTGTGLKGEQY
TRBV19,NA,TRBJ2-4,ASTSTTAKNIQY
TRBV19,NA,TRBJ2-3,ASSIVSPRDTQY
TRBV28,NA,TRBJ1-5,ASSPPTDSNQPQH
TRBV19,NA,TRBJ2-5,ASSNRQRPTEETQY
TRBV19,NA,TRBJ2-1,ASSNRNVNEQF
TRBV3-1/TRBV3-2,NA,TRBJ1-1,ASSPQDRVNTEAF
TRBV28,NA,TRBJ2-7,ASSPPGTSNSYEQY
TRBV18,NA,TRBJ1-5,ASSPGTGGNQPQH
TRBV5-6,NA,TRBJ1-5,ASSFQASNQPQH
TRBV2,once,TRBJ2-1,ARGQESGNEQF